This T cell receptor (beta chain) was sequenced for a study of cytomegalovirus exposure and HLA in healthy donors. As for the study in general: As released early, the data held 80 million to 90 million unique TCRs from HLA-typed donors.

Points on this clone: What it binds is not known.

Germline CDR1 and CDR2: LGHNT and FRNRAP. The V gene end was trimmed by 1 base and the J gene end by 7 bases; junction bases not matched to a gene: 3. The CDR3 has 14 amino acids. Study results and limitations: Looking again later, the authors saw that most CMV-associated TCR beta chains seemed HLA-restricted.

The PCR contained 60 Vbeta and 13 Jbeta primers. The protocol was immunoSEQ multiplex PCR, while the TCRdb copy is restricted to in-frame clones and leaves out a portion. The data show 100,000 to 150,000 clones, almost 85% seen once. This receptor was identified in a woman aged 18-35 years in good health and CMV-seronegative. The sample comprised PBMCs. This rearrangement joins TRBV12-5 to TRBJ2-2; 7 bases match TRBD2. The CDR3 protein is CASGLDGRFGELFF. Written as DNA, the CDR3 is TGTGCTAGTGGTTTGGACGGGAGGTTCGGGGAGCTGTTTTTT.